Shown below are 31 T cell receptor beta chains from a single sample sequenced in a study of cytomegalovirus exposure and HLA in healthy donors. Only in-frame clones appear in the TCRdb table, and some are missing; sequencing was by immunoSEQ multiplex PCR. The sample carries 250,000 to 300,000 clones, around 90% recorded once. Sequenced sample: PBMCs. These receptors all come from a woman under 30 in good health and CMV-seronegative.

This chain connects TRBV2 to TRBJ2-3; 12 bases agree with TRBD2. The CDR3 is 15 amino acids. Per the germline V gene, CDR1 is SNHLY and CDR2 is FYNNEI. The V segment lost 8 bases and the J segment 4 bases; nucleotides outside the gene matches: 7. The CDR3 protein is CASLSTSGGSDTQYF. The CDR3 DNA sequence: TGTGCCAGCCTTTCGACTAGCGGGGGATCAGATACGCAGTATTTT.

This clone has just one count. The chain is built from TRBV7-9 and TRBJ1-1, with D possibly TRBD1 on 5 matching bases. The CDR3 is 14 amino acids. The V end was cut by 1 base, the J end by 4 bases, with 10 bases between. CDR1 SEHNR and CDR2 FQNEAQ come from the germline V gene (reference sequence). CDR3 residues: CASSLEDTATEAFF. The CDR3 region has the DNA TGTGCCAGCAGCTTAGAGGACACTGCCACTGAAGCTTTCTTT.

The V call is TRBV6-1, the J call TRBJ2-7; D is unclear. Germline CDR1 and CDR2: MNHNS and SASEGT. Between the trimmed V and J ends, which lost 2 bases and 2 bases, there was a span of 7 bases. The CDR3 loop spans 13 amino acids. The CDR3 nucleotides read TGTGCCAGCAGTGAATCTGACACCTACGAGCAGTACTTC. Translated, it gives CASSESDTYEQYF.

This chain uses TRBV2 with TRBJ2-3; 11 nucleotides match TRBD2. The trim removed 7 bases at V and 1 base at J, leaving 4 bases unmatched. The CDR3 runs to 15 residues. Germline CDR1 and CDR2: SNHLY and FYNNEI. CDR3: CASTKLAGGTDTQYF. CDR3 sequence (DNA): TGTGCCAGCACCAAACTAGCGGGGGGCACAGATACGCAGTATTTT.

The CDR3 loop reads CASSLVGGPQHF. For the CDR3, the DNA is TGTGCCAGCAGTTTAGTCGGGGGGCCCCAGCATTTT. This rearrangement joins TRBV28 to TRBJ1-5, with D tentatively TRBD1 (5 bases). The CDR3 loop spans 12 amino acids. CDR1 MDHEN and CDR2 SYDVKM come from the germline V gene. V was pared by 2 bases and J by 9 bases, with 8 bases between.

The CDR3 region is CASSNPKAGTYNEQFF. The CDR3 DNA reads as TGTGCCAGCAGCAACCCCAAAGCGGGGACCTACAATGAGCAGTTCTTC. The V and J genes are TRBV27 and TRBJ2-1; 7 bases are a match to TRBD2. Germline CDR1 and CDR2: MNHEY and SMNVEV (reference sequence). The CDR3 extends over 16 amino acids. The V and J ends lost 6 bases and 2 bases, in that order; junction bases with no gene match: 10.

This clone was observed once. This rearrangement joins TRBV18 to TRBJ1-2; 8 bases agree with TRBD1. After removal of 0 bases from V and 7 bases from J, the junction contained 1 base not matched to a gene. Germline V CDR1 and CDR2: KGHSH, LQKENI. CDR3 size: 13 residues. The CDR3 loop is CASSPPTGVGYTF. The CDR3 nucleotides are TGTGCCAGCTCACCACCGACAGGGGTTGGCTACACCTTC.

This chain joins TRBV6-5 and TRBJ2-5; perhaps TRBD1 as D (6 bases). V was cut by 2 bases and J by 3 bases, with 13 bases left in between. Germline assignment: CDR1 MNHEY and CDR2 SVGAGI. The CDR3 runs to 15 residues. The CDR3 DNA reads TGTGCCAGCAGTTACCCAGGACAGACTAAAGAGACCCAGTACTTC. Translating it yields CASSYPGQTKETQYF.

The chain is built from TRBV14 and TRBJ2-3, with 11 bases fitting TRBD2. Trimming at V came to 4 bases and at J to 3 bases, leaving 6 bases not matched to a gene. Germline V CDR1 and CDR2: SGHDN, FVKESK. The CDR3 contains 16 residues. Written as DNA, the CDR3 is TGTGCCAGCAGCCGGACGGGACTAGCGGATACAGATACGCAGTATTTT. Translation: CASSRTGLADTDTQYF.

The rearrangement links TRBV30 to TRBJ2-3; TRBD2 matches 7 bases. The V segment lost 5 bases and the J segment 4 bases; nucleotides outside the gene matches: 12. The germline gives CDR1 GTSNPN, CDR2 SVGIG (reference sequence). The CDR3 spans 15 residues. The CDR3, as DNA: TGTGCCTGGGGGTTGGGGCTCGCGGGGGCAGATACGCAGTATTTT. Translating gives CAWGLGLAGADTQYF.

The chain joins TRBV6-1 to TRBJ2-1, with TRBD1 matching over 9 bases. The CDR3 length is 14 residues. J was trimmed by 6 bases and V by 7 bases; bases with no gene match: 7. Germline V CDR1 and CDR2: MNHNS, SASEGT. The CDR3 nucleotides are TGTGCCAGCAAAACAGGGGGCAATCTCAATGAGCAGTTCTTC. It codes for CASKTGGNLNEQFF.

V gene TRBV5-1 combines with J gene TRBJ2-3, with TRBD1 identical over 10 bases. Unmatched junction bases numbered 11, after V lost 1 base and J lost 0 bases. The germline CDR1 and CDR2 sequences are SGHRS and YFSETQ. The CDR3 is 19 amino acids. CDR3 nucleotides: TGCGCCAGCAGCTTGTTCGGACAGGGGGTCACAGCTAGCACAGATACGCAGTATTTT. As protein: CASSLFGQGVTASTDTQYF.

DNA for the CDR3: TGTGCCAGCAGTTATAAGAGGGGGGGAAAAAACACTGAAGCTTTCTTT. This sequence encodes CASSYKRGGKNTEAFF. The chain recombines TRBV7-9 with TRBJ1-1; tentatively, D is TRBD1 (6 bases). The CDR3 runs 16 residues. The V and J ends lost 6 bases and 2 bases respectively, with 19 bases between them. The germline CDR1 and CDR2 sequences are SEHNR and FQNEAQ (reference sequence).

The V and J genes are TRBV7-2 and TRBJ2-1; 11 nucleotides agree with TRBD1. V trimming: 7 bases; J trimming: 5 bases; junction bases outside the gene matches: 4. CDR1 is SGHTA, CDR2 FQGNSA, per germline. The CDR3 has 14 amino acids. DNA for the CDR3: TGTGCCAGCACCCGGGACAGGGGGAACAATGAGCAGTTCTTC. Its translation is CASTRDRGNNEQFF.

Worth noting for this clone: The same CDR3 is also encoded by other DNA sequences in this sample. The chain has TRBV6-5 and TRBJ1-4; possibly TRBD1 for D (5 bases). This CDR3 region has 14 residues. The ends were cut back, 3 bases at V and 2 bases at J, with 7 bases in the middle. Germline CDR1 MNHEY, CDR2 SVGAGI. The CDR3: CASSYGGTNEKLFF. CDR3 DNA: TGTGCCAGCAGTTATGGGGGGACTAATGAAAAACTGTTTTTT.

The CDR3 DNA is TGTGCCAGCAGTTTATCCCCCCTCCAGGGCTACACCTTC. Protein: CASSLSPLQGYTF. The chain has TRBV28 and TRBJ1-2; D gene ambiguous. The germline CDR1 and CDR2 sequences are MDHEN and SYDVKM. The CDR3 covers 13 residues. The V end was cut by 1 base, the J end by 8 bases, with 11 bases between.

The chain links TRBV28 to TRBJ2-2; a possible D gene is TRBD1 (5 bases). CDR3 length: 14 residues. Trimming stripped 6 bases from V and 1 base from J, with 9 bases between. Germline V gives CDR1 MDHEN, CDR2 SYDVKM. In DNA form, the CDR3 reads TGTGCCAGCAGGCCCACAGGGAACACCGGGGAGCTGTTTTTT. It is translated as CASRPTGNTGELFF.

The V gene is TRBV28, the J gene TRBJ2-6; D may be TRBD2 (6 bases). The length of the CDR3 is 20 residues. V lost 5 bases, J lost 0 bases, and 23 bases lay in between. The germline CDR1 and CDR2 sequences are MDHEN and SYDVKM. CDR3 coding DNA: TGTGCCAGCAGTCAAATATTGGCTTGGGAGGTCAACTCTGGGGCCAACGTCCTGACTTTC. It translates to CASSQILAWEVNSGANVLTF.

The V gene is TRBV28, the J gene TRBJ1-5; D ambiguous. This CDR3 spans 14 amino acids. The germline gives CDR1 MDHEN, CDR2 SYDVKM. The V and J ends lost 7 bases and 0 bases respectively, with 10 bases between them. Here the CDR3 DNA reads TGTGCCAGCATCGGTACCTATAGCAATCAGCCCCAGCATTTT. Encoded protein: CASIGTYSNQPQHF.

Here the CDR3 reads CATIRGGDWTEAFF. The CDR3 coding sequence is TGTGCCACCATTAGGGGGGGGGATTGGACTGAAGCTTTCTTT. The chain recombines TRBV6-5 with TRBJ1-1; tentative D call: TRBD1 (6 bases). The germline V and J ends were trimmed by 10 bases and 5 bases, with 20 bases remaining between them. The CDR3 runs 14 residues. CDR1 and CDR2 (germline): MNHEY, SVGAGI.

The CDR3 region has the DNA TGCGCCAGCAGCTTGGTCGGCGGCACTGCAACTAATGAAAAACTGTTTTTT. As protein: CASSLVGGTATNEKLFF. The genes are TRBV5-1 and TRBJ1-4, with D unresolved. The V gene's germline CDR1 is SGHRS and CDR2 YFSETQ. V gave up 0 bases and J gave up 0 bases, with 12 bases separating them. The CDR3 runs to 17 residues.

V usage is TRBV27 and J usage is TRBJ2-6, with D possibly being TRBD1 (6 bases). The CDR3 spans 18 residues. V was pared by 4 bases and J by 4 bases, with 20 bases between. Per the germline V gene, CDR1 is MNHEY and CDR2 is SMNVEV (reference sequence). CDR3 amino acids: CASSSPTGLSGGANVLTF. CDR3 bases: TGTGCCAGCAGTTCCCCGACAGGCCTGTCGGGGGGGGCCAACGTCCTGACTTTC.

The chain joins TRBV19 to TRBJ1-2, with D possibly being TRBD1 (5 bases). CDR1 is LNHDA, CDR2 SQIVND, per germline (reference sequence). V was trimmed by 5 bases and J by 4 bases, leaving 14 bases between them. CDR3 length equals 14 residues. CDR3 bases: TGTGCCAGTAGTGACGGACATGGGGCCTATGGCTACACCTTC. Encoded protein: CASSDGHGAYGYTF.

CDR3 region: CASGQGRNEQFF. CDR3 nucleotides: TGTGCCAGCGGACAGGGCCGGAATGAGCAGTTCTTC. This chain links TRBV6-5 with TRBJ2-1; 8 positions agree with TRBD1. Germline lookup yields CDR1 MNHEY and CDR2 SVGAGI. The CDR3 runs to 12 residues. V lost 8 bases to trimming and J lost 7 bases; unmatched junction nucleotides: 4.

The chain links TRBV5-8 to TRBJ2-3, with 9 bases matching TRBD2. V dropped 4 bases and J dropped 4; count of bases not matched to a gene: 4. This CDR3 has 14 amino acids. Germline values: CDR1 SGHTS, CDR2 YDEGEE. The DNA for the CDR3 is TGTGCCAGCAGCAAGGGACTAGCAGCAGATACGCAGTATTTT. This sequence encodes CASSKGLAADTQYF.

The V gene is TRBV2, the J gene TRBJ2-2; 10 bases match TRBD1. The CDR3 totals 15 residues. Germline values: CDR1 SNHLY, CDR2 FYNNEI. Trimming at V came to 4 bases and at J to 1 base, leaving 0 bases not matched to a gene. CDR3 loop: CASSGDRGNTGELFF. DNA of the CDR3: TGTGCCAGCAGTGGGGACAGGGGGAACACCGGGGAGCTGTTTTTT.

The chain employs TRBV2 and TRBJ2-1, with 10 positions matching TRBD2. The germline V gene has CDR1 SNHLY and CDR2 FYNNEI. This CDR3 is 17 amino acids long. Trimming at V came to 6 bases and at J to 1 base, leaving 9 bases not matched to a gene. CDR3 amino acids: CASRPQGLAISYNEQFF. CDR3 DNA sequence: TGTGCCAGCAGGCCCCAGGGACTAGCGATTTCCTACAATGAGCAGTTCTTC.

The CDR3 DNA sequence: TGTGCCAGCACCAATCTGGGGGACAGGGGTTACGAGCAGTACGTC. It translates to CASTNLGDRGYEQYV. The chain combines TRBV11-3 with TRBJ2-7; 10 nucleotides line up with TRBD1. The CDR3 runs to 15 residues. Germline loops: CDR1 SGHNT, CDR2 YENEEA. V trimming: 7 bases; J trimming: 4 bases; junction bases outside the gene matches: 10.

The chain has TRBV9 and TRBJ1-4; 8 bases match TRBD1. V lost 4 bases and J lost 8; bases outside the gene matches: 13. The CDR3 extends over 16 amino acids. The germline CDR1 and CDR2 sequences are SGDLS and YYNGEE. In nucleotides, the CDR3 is TGTGCCAGCAGCACCTACCGGACAGGGAAGGGGGAAAAACTGTTTTTT. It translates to CASSTYRTGKGEKLFF.

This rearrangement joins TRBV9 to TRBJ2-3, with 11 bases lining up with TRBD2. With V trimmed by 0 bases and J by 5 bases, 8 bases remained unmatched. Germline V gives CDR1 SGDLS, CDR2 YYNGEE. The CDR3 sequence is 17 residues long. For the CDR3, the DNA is TGTGCCAGCAGCGTAGAAACTAGCGGGGGCCGGAGAGATACGCAGTATTTT. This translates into CASSVETSGGRRDTQYF.

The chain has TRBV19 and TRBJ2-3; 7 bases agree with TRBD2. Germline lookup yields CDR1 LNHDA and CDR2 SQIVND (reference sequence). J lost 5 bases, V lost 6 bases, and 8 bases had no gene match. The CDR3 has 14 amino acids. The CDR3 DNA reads TGTGCCAGTAGGGATTGGGGGGGTGGAGATACGCAGTATTTT. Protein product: CASRDWGGGDTQYF.